These 13 T cell receptor beta chains were all obtained from the same sample, sequenced in a study of blood T cell repertoires in COVID-19. Sequencing used immunoSEQ multiplex PCR; TCRdb keeps in-frame clones, though not all of them. In the table there are a few hundred thousand clones, 70% to 90% of which are singletons. Sequenced material: peripheral blood. The receptors derive from a woman aged 55-69 years with COVID-19, enrolled during active disease.

This chain joins TRBV7-9 and TRBJ2-1, with TRBD2 matching 9 bases. V lost 7 bases to trimming and J lost 8 bases; unmatched junction nucleotides: 15. The CDR3 totals 16 residues. Germline CDR1 and CDR2: SEHNR and FQNEAQ (reference sequence). In DNA, the CDR3 is TGTGCCAGCACCCCCCCCGGATCTAGCGGGAATGATGAGCAGTTCTTC. It yields the protein CASTPPGSSGNDEQFF.

The chain links TRBV7-8 to TRBJ1-2, with a tentative D call TRBD1 (5 bases). Trimming removed 2 bases at V and 2 bases at J, with 9 bases between. The CDR3 has 14 residues. Per germline, CDR1 SGHVS and CDR2 FQNEAQ. The DNA of the CDR3 is TGTGCCAGCAGCTTACGGGCAGGGAACTATGGCTACACCTTC. This codes for CASSLRAGNYGYTF.

The chain joins TRBV29-1 to TRBJ1-1; D is unresolved. V was trimmed by 0 bases and J by 10 bases, leaving 9 bases between them. Germline-derived CDR1 and CDR2 are SQVTM and ANQGSEA. The CDR3 loop spans 11 amino acids. CDR3 in DNA: TGCAGCGTTGAAGATCGGAGCCGAGCTTTCTTT. It translates to CSVEDRSRAFF.

The chain combines TRBV5-1 with TRBJ1-6; D ambiguous. This CDR3 is 13 amino acids long. Per germline, CDR1 SGHRS and CDR2 YFSETQ. V lost 1 base, J lost 9 bases, and 8 bases lay in between. This CDR3 is CASSLTDVSPLHF. The CDR3 DNA reads TGCGCCAGCAGCTTGACAGACGTTTCACCCCTCCACTTT.

The V call is TRBV7-6, the J call TRBJ2-7; D is uncertain. V lost 4 bases, J lost 7 bases, and 11 bases lay in between. Germline V gene data show CDR1 as SGHVS and CDR2 as FNYEAQ. This CDR3 has 12 amino acids. The CDR3 here is CASSSTRDEQYF. The CDR3 DNA follows: TGTGCCAGCAGCTCCACACGTGATGAGCAGTACTTC.

The table lists this clone with a count of one. The V and J genes are TRBV6-5 and TRBJ2-1; D is unclear. The CDR3 is 15 amino acids. Trimming cost V 2 bases and J 0 bases, with 8 bases left between them. The germline V gene has CDR1 MNHEY and CDR2 SVGAGI. CDR3 sequence reads: CASSYGRSSYNEQFF. In nucleotides, the CDR3 is TGTGCCAGCAGTTACGGTAGGAGCTCCTACAATGAGCAGTTCTTC.

V usage is TRBV15 and J usage is TRBJ2-4; the match to TRBD2 covers 8 bases. The germline V gene has CDR1 LNHNV and CDR2 YYDKDF (reference sequence). Trimming cost V 5 bases and J 8 bases; bases outside gene matches: 32. This CDR3 is built from 22 residues. The CDR3 bases are TGTGCCACCAGCGGTAGGACTGGCGGGGTTACTAGCGGAGGGAGTTTCGGGGACATTCAGTACTTC. It encodes CATSGRTGGVTSGGSFGDIQYF.

The V gene is TRBV6-5, the J gene TRBJ2-2; 8 bases align to TRBD1. This CDR3 contains 13 residues. V dropped 8 bases and J dropped 7; count of bases not matched to a gene: 6. Germline lookup yields CDR1 MNHEY and CDR2 SVGAGI. Written as DNA, the CDR3 is TGTGCCAGCCGTCAGGGGGCTTTCGGGGAGCTGTTTTTT. Translating gives CASRQGAFGELFF.

The rearrangement links TRBV9 to TRBJ2-5; tentatively, D is TRBD2 (5 bases). CDR3 length: 14 amino acids. V was trimmed by 3 bases and J by 1 base, leaving 10 bases between them. Looked up from germline, CDR1 is SGDLS and CDR2 is YYNGEE. CDR3 DNA: TGTGCCAGCAGCGGTGGAGGCCTCCAAGAGACCCAGTACTTC. It translates to CASSGGGLQETQYF.

The chain links TRBV28 to TRBJ2-2; TRBD2 agrees at 7 bases. V gave up 5 bases and J gave up 0 bases; unmatched junction bases: 9. The CDR3 has 17 residues. CDR1 is MDHEN and CDR2 is SYDVKM in the germline V gene. CDR3 DNA: TGTGCCAGCAGTACCTGGACTAGGTTCGCGAACACCGGGGAGCTGTTTTTT. It encodes CASSTWTRFANTGELFF.

The chain carries TRBV4-2 and TRBJ1-1; maybe TRBD1 (5 bases). V lost 3 bases to trimming and J lost 1 base, with 12 bases between them. There are 15 residues in the CDR3. Germline V gives CDR1 LGHNA, CDR2 YNFKEQ. The CDR3 loop reads CASSQGGGRNTEAFF. The CDR3 nucleotides are TGTGCCAGCAGCCAGGGGGGAGGGAGGAACACTGAAGCTTTCTTT.

A remark on this clone: At the DNA level, this CDR3 is encoded by other sequences in the same sample as well. The chain links TRBV7-9 to TRBJ1-5; D is possibly TRBD1 (6 bases). Germline CDR1 reads SEHNR; CDR2 reads FQNEAQ (reference sequence). This CDR3 region has 15 residues. Trimming shortened V by 6 bases and J by 3 bases, and 15 bases separated the two germline ends. The CDR3 is CASSRSGQPNQPQHF. Here the CDR3 DNA reads TGTGCCAGCAGTCGCTCAGGACAGCCCAATCAGCCCCAGCATTTT.

V usage is TRBV3-1 (or the pseudogene TRBV3-2) and J usage is TRBJ2-2; D may be TRBD1 (5 bases). The germline gives CDR1 LGHDT, CDR2 YNNKEL (reference sequence). There are 17 residues in the CDR3. V lost 1 base, J lost 1 base, and 13 bases lay in between. The CDR3, as DNA: TGTGCCAGCAGCCAAGGTATTAGCAGGGAGAACACCGGGGAGCTGTTTTTT. Its protein product is CASSQGISRENTGELFF.